This TCR beta chain was observed in a study of siplizumab effects on memory and regulatory T cells. Assay: immunoSEQ multiplex PCR; the TCRdb copy retains only in-frame clones and omits some. The sample lists some 100,000 clones, about 91% occurring once. The ends lost 6 bases at V and 7 bases at J; junction bases unmatched: 11. The CDR3 has 15 residues. Germline V gene sequence: CDR1 MNHNS, CDR2 SASEGT. Ten or more counts support this clone. Sequencing was done on a sample of CD4+ T cells sorted from blood. This chain uses TRBV6-1 with TRBJ1-4; TRBD1 agrees at 7 bases. This clonotype was sampled from a human donor in good health. Some clones in this sample may be carry-over from other donors' samples. The CDR3 coding sequence is TGTGCCAGCAGACCCCACAGGGGCCTGATTGAAAAACTGTTTTTT. Protein: CASRPHRGLIEKLFF.